This T cell receptor (beta chain) was sequenced for a study of cytomegalovirus exposure and HLA in healthy donors. Overall study findings and caveats: It has been reported that TCR beta sequences accurately predicted the HLA-A and HLA-B alleles of most subjects.

Remarks on this clone: Its target is not known.

The PCR made use of 60 Vbeta and 13 Jbeta primers. The repertoire was sequenced with immunoSEQ multiplex PCR; TCRdb's copy has only in-frame clones and lacks some. The sample includes a few hundred thousand clones, approximately 70% of them seen just once. V was trimmed by 6 bases and J by 2 bases, leaving 8 bases between them. The germline CDR1 and CDR2 sequences are MNHEY and SVGAGI. The CDR3 covers 12 residues. This sequence originates from a woman aged 30 to 39 in good health and CMV-seronegative. The sequencing input was PBMCs. V gene TRBV6-5 combines with J gene TRBJ2-7, with D possibly matching TRBD1 (6 bases). CDR3 nucleotide sequence: TGTGCCAGCAGAGGGGGTACCTACGAGCAGTACTTC. It encodes CASRGGTYEQYF.